This TCR beta chain came from a study of blood T cell repertoires in COVID-19. Across the study: COVID-19 samples, acute and convalescent, were from the United States, Italy and Spain. The analysed material was cDNA or gDNA that came from T cells, B-cell-depleted T cells, or PBMCs.

Per the original methods: Quantification of nucleated cells was approximated via reference gene primer amplification. Data came from immunoSEQ multiplex PCR; TCRdb stores just in-frame clones and leaves some out. The V and J calls and the clone size are those of that table, but D and trimming were determined from the DNA. Of about 300,000 clones detected, approximately 84% appear once; the ten largest clones hold 1.4% to 1.5%. Followed over time, Seattle patients had been enrolled while infection was active. CDR3 length equals 18 residues. V was pared by 0 bases and J by 1 base, with 13 bases between. The V gene's germline CDR1 is LGHDT and CDR2 YNNKEL (reference sequence).

The chain combines TRBV3-1 (or the pseudogene TRBV3-2) with TRBJ2-6; a possible D gene is TRBD2 (5 bases). This receptor was obtained from a human donor with COVID-19, enrolled during active disease. The donor label of this sample is uncertain. The sequencing sample was made of peripheral blood. CDR3 DNA sequence: TGTGCCAGCAGCCAAGAGGACCGCGAGGGATCTGGGGCCAACGTCCTGACTTTC. This codes for CASSQEDREGSGANVLTF.